Following are 15 T cell receptor beta chains from one sample sequenced in a study of OX40 agonist ivuxolimab in advanced cancers. Sequenced by immunoSEQ multiplex PCR; TCRdb stores in-frame clones only, minus some. The profile shows fewer than 90,000 clones, 90% to 95% of them singletons. The source material was CD4+ or CD8+ T cells sorted from blood, sampled in a trial of the OX40 agonist ivuxolimab. The receptors were sampled from an adult with an advanced solid tumor such as melanoma, head and neck, liver or kidney cancer.

This clone was seen a handful of times. V is TRBV7-9 and J is TRBJ2-5, with a possible D match to TRBD1 (6 bases). Looked up from germline, CDR1 is SEHNR and CDR2 is FQNEAQ (reference sequence). There are 16 residues in the CDR3. V shed 5 bases and J shed 0 bases, with 16 bases lying between them. The chain's CDR3 is CASSTSGQGYQETQYF. In nucleotides, the CDR3 is TGTGCCAGCAGCACTTCTGGGCAGGGGTACCAAGAGACCCAGTACTTC.

The chain couples TRBV7-9 to TRBJ1-5, with D perhaps matching TRBD1 (5 bases). V gave up 3 bases and J gave up 1 base, with 13 bases separating them. CDR1 and CDR2 (germline): SEHNR, FQNEAQ (reference sequence). The CDR3 runs to 16 residues. CDR3 in DNA: TGTGCCAGCAGCTTGGGGGACGGAACCAGCAATCAGCCCCAGCATTTT. This translates into CASSLGDGTSNQPQHF. The full variable domain, its missing parts supplied by reference TRBV7-9 and TRBJ1-5, is DTGVSQNPRHKITKRGQNVTFRCDPISEHNRLYWYRQTLGQGPEFLTYFQNEAQLEKSRLLSDRFSAERPKGSFSTLEIQRTEQGDSAMYLCASSLGDGTSNQPQHFGDGTRLSIL.

The chain joins TRBV6-1 to TRBJ2-1, with 10 bases matching TRBD2. Germline V lookup: CDR1 MNHNS, CDR2 SASEGT. With V trimmed by 6 bases and J by 4 bases, 6 bases remained unmatched. The CDR3 has 15 amino acids. The CDR3 coding sequence is TGTGCCAGCAGGGCGACTAGCGGGTCATACAATGAGCAGTTCTTC. Its protein product is CASRATSGSYNEQFF.

The genes are TRBV2 and TRBJ1-2; a possible D gene is TRBD1 (6 bases). The CDR3 consists of 17 residues. Deletions cut 10 bases from V and 4 bases from J, with 28 bases between. Germline V gene sequence: CDR1 SNHLY, CDR2 FYNNEI. CDR3 nucleotide sequence: TGTGCCACCGGAGCCCCTCAGGGGCTGCGGACCTCCTATGGCTACACCTTC. Protein product: CATGAPQGLRTSYGYTF.

The sample holds one count of this clone. This sequence joins TRBV10-2 and TRBJ2-1; 12 bases are a match to TRBD2. The CDR3 is 17 amino acids. With 6 bases clipped from V and 0 bases from J, the junction kept 6 bases outside the gene matches. Germline CDR1 and CDR2: WSHSY and SAAADI. The CDR3 coding sequence is TGCGCCAGCAGACTAGCGGGAGGTGGGGGCTCCTACAATGAGCAGTTCTTC. This codes for CASRLAGGGGSYNEQFF.

This sequence joins TRBV6-6 and TRBJ1-5; D is perhaps TRBD1 (5 bases). V was clipped by 2 bases and J by 3 bases, with 11 bases between them. The CDR3 is made up of 15 amino acids. Germline V CDR1 and CDR2: MNHNY, SVGAGI (reference sequence). The CDR3 sequence is CASSYGAGTNQPQHF. The CDR3 DNA reads as TGTGCCAGCAGTTACGGAGCAGGGACCAATCAGCCCCAGCATTTT.

This clone occurred once. The rearrangement joins TRBV18 to TRBJ1-4; no clear D gene. CDR3 length equals 14 residues. In germline, CDR1 is KGHSH, CDR2 LQKENI. The germline V and J ends were trimmed by 5 bases and 0 bases, with 7 bases remaining between them. CDR3 DNA: TGTGCCAGCTCAGGCGGGACAACTAATGAAAAACTGTTTTTT. Translation: CASSGGTTNEKLFF.

The chain links TRBV6-5 to TRBJ1-1; tentative D call: TRBD1 (5 bases). The germline gives CDR1 MNHEY, CDR2 SVGAGI. Trimming took off 2 bases at V and 5 bases at J, with 9 bases between the two ends. CDR3 length: 13 amino acids. CDR3 nucleotides: TGTGCCAGCAGTTACAAAGGGGTGACTGAAGCTTTCTTT. It is translated as CASSYKGVTEAFF.

This rearrangement joins TRBV9 to TRBJ2-7; TRBD1 matches 10 bases. The CDR3 spans 15 residues. Germline values: CDR1 SGDLS, CDR2 YYNGEE. V lost 4 bases to trimming and J lost 5 bases; unmatched junction nucleotides: 9. The CDR3 is CASSPRTGGGNEQYF. The DNA of the CDR3 is TGTGCCAGCAGCCCCCGGACAGGGGGGGGAAACGAGCAGTACTTC.

V usage is TRBV28 and J usage is TRBJ2-1; 12 bases are a match to TRBD1. The CDR3 is made up of 15 amino acids. J lost 9 bases, V lost 9 bases, and 12 bases had no gene match. Germline-derived CDR1 and CDR2 are MDHEN and SYDVKM. The CDR3, as DNA: TGTGCCAGTAGGCTGGCCGGGACAGGGGGCTCTGAGCAGTTCTTC. It specifies CASRLAGTGGSEQFF. The variable domain in full, with the rest retrieved from reference TRBV28 and TRBJ2-1, is DVKVTQSSRYLVKRTGEKVFLECVQDMDHENMFWYRQDPGLGLRLIYFSYDVKMKEKGDIPEGYSVSREKKERFSLILESASTNQTSMYLCASRLAGTGGSEQFFGPGTRLTVL.

The V call is TRBV9, the J call TRBJ1-3; no reliable D call. Per the germline V gene, CDR1 is SGDLS and CDR2 is YYNGEE. The CDR3 totals 14 residues. Deletions cut 0 bases from V and 0 bases from J, with 4 bases between. This chain's CDR3 is CASSVDGSGNTIYF. The CDR3 DNA sequence: TGTGCCAGCAGCGTAGACGGCTCTGGAAACACCATATATTTT.

The chain combines TRBV14 with TRBJ1-5, with unresolved D. The CDR3 spans 14 residues. Trimming took 6 bases from V and 2 from J, leaving 11 bases between them. The V gene's germline CDR1 is SGHDN and CDR2 FVKESK. CDR3 amino acids: CASSPSGGNQPQHF. The CDR3 bases are TGTGCCAGCAGTCCCAGCGGTGGCAATCAGCCCCAGCATTTT.

This clone was seen only a few times. V is TRBV27 and J is TRBJ1-6; a possible D gene is TRBD1 (6 bases). CDR1 MNHEY and CDR2 SMNVEV come from the germline V gene (reference sequence). The V and J ends lost 2 bases and 4 bases respectively, with 9 bases between them. The CDR3 runs to 15 residues. Here the CDR3 DNA reads TGTGCCAGCAGTTTAAGCCAGGGGTATAATTCACCCCTCCACTTT. This translates into CASSLSQGYNSPLHF.

V is TRBV6-6 and J is TRBJ2-2; 8 positions match TRBD2. The V gene end was trimmed by 10 bases and the J gene end by 5 bases; junction bases not matched to a gene: 6. Germline V gene sequence: CDR1 MNHNY, CDR2 SVGAGI (reference sequence). This CDR3 region has 13 residues. The CDR3, as DNA: TGTGCCACCCGACTAGCGCAGACCGGGGAGCTGTTTTTT. Protein sequence: CATRLAQTGELFF.

This chain links TRBV6-1 with TRBJ2-3, with 11 bases lining up with TRBD2. This CDR3 has 17 residues. Germline CDR1 and CDR2: MNHNS and SASEGT. V dropped 0 bases and J dropped 6; count of bases not matched to a gene: 8. CDR3 protein: CASSEAALAGAGDTQYF. The CDR3 DNA is TGTGCCAGCAGTGAAGCCGCACTAGCGGGAGCTGGCGATACGCAGTATTTT.